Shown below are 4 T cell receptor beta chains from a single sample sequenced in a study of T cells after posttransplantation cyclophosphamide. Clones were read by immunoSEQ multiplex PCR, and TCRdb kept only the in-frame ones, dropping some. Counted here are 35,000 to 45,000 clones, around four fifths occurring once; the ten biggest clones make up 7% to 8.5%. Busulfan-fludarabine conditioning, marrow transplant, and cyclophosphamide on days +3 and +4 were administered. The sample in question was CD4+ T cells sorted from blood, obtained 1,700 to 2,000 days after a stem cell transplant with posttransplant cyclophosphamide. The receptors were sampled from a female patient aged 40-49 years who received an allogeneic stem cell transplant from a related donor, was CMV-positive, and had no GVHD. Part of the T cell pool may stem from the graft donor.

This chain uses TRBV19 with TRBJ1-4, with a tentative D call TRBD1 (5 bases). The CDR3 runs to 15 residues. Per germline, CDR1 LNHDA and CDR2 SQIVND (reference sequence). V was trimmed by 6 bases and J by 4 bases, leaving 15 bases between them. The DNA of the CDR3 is TGTGCCAGTAGCGCCGGGACTCGCGATAATGAAAAACTGTTTTTT. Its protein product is CASSAGTRDNEKLFF. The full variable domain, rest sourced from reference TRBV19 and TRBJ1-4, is DGGITQSPKYLFRKEGQNVTLSCEQNLNHDAMYWYRQDPGQGLRLIYYSQIVNDFQKGDIAEGYSVSREKKESFPLTVTSAQKNPTAFYLCASSAGTRDNEKLFFGSGTQLSVL.

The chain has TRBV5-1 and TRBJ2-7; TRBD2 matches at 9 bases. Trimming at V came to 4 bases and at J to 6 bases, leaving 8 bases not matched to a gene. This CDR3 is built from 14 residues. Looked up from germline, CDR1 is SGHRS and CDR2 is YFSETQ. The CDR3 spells CASSTGLAIGEQYF. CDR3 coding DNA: TGCGCCAGCAGCACAGGACTAGCGATAGGCGAGCAGTACTTC. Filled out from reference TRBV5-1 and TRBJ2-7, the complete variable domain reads KAGVTQTPRYLIKTRGQQVTLSCSPISGHRSVSWYQQTPGQGLQFLFEYFSETQRNKGNFPGRFSGRQFSNSRSEMNVSTLELGDSALYLCASSTGLAIGEQYFGPGTRLTVT.

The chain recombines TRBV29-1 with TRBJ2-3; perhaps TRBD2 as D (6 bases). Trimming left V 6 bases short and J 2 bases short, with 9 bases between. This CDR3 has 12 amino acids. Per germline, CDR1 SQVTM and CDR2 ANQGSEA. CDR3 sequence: CSVGGDTDTQYF. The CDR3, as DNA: TGCAGCGTGGGGGGAGACACAGATACGCAGTATTTT.

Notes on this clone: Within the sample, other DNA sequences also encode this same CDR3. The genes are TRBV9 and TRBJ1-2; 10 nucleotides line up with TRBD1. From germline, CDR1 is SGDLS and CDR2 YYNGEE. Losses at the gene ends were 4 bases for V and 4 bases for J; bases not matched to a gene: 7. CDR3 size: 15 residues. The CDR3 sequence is CASSPRQGAFYGYTF. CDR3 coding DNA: TGTGCCAGCAGCCCACGACAGGGGGCTTTCTATGGCTACACCTTC.